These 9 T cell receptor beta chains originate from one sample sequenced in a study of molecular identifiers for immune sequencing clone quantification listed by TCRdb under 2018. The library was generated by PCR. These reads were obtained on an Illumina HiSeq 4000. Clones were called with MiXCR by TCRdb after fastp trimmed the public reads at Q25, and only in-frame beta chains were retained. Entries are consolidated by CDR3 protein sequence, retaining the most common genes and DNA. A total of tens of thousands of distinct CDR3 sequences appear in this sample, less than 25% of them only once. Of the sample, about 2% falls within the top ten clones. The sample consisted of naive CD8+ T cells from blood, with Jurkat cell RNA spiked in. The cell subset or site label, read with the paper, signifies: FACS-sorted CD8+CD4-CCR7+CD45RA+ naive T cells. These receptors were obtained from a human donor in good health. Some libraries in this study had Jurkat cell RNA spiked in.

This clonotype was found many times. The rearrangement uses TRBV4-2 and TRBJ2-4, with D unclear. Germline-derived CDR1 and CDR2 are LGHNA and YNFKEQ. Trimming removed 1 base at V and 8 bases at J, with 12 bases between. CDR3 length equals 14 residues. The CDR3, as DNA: TGTGCCAGCAGCCAAGGTATATCGAGTGACATTCAGTACTTC. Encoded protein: CASSQGISSDIQYF.

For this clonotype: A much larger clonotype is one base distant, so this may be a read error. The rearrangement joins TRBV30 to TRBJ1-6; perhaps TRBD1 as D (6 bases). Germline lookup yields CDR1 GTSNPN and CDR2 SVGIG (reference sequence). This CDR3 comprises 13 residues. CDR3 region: CPYTTGLNSPLHF. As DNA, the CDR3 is TGTCCCTACACGACAGGACTCAATTCACCCCTCCACTTT.

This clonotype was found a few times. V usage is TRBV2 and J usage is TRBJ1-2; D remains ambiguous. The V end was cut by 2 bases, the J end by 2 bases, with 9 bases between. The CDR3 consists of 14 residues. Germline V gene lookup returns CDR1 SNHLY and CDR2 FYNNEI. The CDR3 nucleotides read TGTGCCAGCAGTGAACTCCAGAGGAACTATGGCTACACCTTC. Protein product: CASSELQRNYGYTF.

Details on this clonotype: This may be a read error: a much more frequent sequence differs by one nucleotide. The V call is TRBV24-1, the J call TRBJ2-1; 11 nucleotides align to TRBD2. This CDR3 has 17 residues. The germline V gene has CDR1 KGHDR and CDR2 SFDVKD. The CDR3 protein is CATSDRTSGPSYNKQFF. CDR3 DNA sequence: TGTGCCACCAGTGATCGGACTAGCGGGCCCTCCTACAATAAGCAGTTCTTC.

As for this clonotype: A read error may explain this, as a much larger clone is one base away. The CDR3 bases are TGTGCCAGCAGCCCACACTGGGCTAGCGGGGGGGCCCGGTCCTACAATGAGCAGTTCTTC. Translated: CASSPHWASGGARSYNEQFF. The gene calls are TRBV14 and TRBJ2-1; 12 nucleotides align to TRBD2. V was pared by 4 bases and J by 1 base, with 14 bases of the junction left unmatched. This CDR3 contains 20 residues. The germline gives CDR1 SGHDN, CDR2 FVKESK.

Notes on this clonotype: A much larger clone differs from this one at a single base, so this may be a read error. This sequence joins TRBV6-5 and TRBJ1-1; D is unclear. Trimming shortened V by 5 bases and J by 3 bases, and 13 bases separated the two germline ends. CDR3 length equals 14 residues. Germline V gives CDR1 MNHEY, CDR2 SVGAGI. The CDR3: CASSHGADHTEAFF. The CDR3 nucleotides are TGTGCCAGCAGTCACGGCGCCGACCACACTGAAGCTTTCTTT.

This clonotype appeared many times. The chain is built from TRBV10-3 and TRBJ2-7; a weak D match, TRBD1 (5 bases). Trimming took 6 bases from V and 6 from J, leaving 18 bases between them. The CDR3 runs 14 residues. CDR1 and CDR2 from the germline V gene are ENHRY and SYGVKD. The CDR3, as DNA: TGTGCCATCAGGATTACAGGCATGGCTGGCGAGCAGTACTTC. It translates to CAIRITGMAGEQYF.

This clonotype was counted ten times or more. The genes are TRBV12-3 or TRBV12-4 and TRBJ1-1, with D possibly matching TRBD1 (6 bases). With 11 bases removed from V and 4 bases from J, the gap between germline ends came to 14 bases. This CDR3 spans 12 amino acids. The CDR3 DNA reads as TGTGCCGCCGGGGCGGGGGCCACTGAAGCTTTCTTT. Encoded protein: CAAGAGATEAFF.

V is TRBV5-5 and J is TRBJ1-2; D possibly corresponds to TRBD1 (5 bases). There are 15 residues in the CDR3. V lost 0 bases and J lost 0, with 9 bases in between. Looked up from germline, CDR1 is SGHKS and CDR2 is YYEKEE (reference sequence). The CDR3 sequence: CASSLDGASNYGYTF. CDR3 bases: TGTGCCAGCAGCTTGGATGGGGCGTCTAACTATGGCTACACCTTC.